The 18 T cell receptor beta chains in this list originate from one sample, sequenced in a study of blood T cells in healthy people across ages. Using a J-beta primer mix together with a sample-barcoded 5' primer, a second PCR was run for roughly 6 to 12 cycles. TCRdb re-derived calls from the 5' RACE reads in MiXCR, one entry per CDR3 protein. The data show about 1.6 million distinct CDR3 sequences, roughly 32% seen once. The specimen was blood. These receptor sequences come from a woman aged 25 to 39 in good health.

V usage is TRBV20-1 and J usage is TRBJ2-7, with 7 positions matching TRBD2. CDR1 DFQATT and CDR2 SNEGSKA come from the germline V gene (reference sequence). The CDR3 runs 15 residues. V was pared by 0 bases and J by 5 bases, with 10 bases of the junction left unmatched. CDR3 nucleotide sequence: TGCAGTGCTAGAGATTGGGCGGGAGTAGTAAACGAGCAGTACTTC. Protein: CSARDWAGVVNEQYF.

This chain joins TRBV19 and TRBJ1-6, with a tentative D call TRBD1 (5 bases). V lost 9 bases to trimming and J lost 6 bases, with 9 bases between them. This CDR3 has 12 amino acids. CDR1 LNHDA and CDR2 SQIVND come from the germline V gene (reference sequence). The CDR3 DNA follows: TGTGCCAGCCGGGACTTTAATTCACCCCTCCACTTT. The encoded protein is CASRDFNSPLHF.

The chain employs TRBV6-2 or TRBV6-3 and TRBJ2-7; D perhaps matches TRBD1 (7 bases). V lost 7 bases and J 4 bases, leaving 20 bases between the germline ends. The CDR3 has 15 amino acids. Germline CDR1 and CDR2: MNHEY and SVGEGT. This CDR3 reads CASKITGEVSYEQYF. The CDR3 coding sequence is TGTGCCAGCAAGATCACAGGGGAGGTATCGTACGAGCAGTACTTC.

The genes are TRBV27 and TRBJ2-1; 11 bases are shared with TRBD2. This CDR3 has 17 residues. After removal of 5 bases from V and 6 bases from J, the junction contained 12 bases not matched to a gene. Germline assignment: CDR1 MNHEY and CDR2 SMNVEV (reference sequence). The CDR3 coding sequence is TGTGCCAGCAGTAACTCCTACACTAGCGGGGGTGTCAATGAGCAGTTCTTC. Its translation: CASSNSYTSGGVNEQFF.

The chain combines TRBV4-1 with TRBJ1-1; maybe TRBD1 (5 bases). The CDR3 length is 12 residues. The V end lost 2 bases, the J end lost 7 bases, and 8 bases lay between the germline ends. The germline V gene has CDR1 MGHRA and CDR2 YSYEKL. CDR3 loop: CASSQLGVEAFF. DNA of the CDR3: TGCGCCAGCAGCCAACTGGGGGTTGAAGCTTTCTTT.

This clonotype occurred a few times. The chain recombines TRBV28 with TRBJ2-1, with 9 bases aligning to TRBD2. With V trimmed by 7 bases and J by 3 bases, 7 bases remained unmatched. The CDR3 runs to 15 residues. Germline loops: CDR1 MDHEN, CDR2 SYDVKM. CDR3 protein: CASNERTSDYNEQFF. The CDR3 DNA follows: TGTGCCAGCAACGAACGGACTAGCGACTACAATGAGCAGTTCTTC.

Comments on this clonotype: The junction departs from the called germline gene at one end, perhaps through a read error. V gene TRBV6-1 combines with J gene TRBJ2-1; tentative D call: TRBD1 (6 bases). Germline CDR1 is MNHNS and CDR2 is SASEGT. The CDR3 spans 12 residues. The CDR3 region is CASQDSLDERFF. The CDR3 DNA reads TGTGCCAGTCAGGACAGCCTCGATGAGCGGTTCTTC.

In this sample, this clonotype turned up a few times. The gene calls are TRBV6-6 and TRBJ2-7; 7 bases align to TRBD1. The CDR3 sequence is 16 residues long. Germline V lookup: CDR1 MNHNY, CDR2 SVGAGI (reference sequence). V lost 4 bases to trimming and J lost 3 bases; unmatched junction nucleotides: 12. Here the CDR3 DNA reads TGTGCCAGCAGTTCAATTCCGGGACAGTTAATCTACGAGCAGTACTTC. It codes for CASSSIPGQLIYEQYF.

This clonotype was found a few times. CDR3 loop: CASSQGRDSGGTQYF. CDR3 DNA sequence: TGTGCCAGCAGCCAAGGCCGGGACTCAGGGGGGACCCAGTACTTC. V gene TRBV14 combines with J gene TRBJ2-7, with a weak D call TRBD1 (7 bases). Near its end, the DNA agrees better with TRBJ2-5, so the J call may be wrong. CDR1 is SGHDN and CDR2 is FVKESK in the germline V gene. The CDR3 extends over 15 amino acids.

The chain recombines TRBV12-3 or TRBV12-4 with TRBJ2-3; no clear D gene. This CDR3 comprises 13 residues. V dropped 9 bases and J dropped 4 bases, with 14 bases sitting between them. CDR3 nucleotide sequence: TGTGCCAGTTATAGTCGATACGCAGATACGCAGTATTTT. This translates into CASYSRYADTQYF.

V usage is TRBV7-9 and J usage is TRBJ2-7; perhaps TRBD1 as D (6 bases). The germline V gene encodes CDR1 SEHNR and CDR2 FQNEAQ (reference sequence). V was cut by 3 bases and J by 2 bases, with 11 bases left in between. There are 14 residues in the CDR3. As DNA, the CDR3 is TGTGCCAGCAGCTTGGGGGCCCTTCCCTACGAGCAGTACTTC. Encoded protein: CASSLGALPYEQYF. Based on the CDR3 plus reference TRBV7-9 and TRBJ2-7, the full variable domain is DTGVSQNPRHKITKRGQNVTFRCDPISEHNRLYWYRQTLGQGPEFLTYFQNEAQLEKSRLLSDRFSAERPKGSFSTLEIQRTEQGDSAMYLCASSLGALPYEQYFGPGTRLTVT.

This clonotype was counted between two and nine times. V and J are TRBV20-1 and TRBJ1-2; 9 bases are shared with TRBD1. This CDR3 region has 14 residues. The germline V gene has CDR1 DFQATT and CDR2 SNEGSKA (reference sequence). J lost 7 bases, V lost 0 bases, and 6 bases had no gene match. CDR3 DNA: TGCAGTGCTAGAGAGGGACAGGGACTAAGTGGCTACACCTTC. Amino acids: CSAREGQGLSGYTF.

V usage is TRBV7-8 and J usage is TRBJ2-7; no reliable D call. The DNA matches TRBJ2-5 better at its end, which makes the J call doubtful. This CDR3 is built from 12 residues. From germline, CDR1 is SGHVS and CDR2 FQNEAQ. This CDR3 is CASSNQVETQYF. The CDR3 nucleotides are TGTGCCAGCAGCAACCAGGTCGAGACCCAGTACTTC.

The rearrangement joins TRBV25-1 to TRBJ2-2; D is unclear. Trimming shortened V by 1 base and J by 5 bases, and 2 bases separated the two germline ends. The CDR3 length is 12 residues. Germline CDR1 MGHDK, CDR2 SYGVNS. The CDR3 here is CASSEFTGELFF. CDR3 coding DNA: TGTGCCAGCAGTGAATTTACCGGGGAGCTGTTTTTT.

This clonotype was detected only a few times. CDR3 in DNA: TGCGCCAGCAGCTTGGTTTCAGGAAAAGAACAGCCCCAGCATTTT. It yields the protein CASSLVSGKEQPQHF. V gene TRBV5-1 combines with J gene TRBJ1-5; D unclear. With 0 bases removed from V and 7 bases from J, the gap between germline ends came to 14 bases. The CDR3 has 15 amino acids. CDR1 is SGHRS and CDR2 is YFSETQ in the germline V gene.

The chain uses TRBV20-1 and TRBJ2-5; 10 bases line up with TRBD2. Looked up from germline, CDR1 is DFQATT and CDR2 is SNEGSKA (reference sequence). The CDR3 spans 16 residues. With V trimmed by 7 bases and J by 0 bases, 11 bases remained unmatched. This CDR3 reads CSVRRLAGENQETQYF. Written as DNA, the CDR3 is TGCAGTGTCAGAAGACTAGCGGGCGAAAACCAAGAGACCCAGTACTTC.

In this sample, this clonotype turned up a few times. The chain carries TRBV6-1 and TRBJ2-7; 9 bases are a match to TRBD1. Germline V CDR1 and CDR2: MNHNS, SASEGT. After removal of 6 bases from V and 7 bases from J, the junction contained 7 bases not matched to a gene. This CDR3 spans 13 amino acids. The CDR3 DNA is TGTGCCAGCAGCGGGACAGGGATGGTAGAGCAGTACTTC. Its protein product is CASSGTGMVEQYF.

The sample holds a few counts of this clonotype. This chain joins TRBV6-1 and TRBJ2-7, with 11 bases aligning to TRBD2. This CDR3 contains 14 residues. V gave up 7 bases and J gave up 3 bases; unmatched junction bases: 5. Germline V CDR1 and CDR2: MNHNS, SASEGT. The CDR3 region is CASTKGLADYEQYF. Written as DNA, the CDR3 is TGTGCCAGCACTAAGGGACTAGCGGACTACGAGCAGTACTTC.